The rows below give T cell receptor beta chains drawn from one sample of a study of blood T cell repertoires in COVID-19. Clones were sequenced by immunoSEQ multiplex PCR, and TCRdb holds only the in-frame ones, with some missing. Here the sample spans tens of thousands of clones, around 79% being singletons. Sequenced material: peripheral blood. The receptor set was obtained from a human donor with active or convalescent COVID-19. The donor label of this sample is uncertain. Both conserved end residues are part of each CDR3. D genes are given only for firm matches.

>TRBV19|TRBJ1-2|-
CASAGPPGGYTF
>TRBV18|TRBJ2-4|-
CASSPRQVFPNIQYF
>TRBV4-2|TRBJ2-7|TRBD1
CASSQDGTGDYEQYF
>TRBV28|TRBJ2-1|-
CASSSLGGLSYNEQFF
>TRBV7-3|TRBJ2-2|TRBD2
CASSPSGQNTGELFF
>TRBV9|TRBJ2-3|-
CASSQYKEGTDTQYF
>TRBV5-4|TRBJ2-2|-
CASSPGTQSNTGELFF
>TRBV4-1|TRBJ1-3|-
CASSPHGRGLGNTIYF
>TRBV9|TRBJ2-7|-
CASQRANSYEQYF
>TRBV7-2|TRBJ2-7|-
CASSPVYAVLSYEQYF
>TRBV24-1|TRBJ1-1|-
CATSDSSGGLEAFF
>TRBV19|TRBJ2-7|TRBD1
CASSTPGTGSYEQYF
>TRBV19|TRBJ2-1|TRBD1
CASRRVSGQAYNEQFF
>TRBV7-9|TRBJ1-1|TRBD1
CASSLQGGNTEAFF
>TRBV19|TRBJ2-1|-
CASSLITSYEQFF